The TCR beta chain described here comes from a study of blood T cells in healthy people across ages. The authors ran a second PCR of roughly 7 to 11 cycles using a sample-barcoded 5' primer and a J-beta primer mix. Every sample gave at least 2.5 million paired-end reads containing CDR3. One entry per CDR3 protein, called by TCRdb with MiXCR from the 5' RACE reads. This sample has roughly 860,000 distinct CDR3 sequences, with about 59% found just once. Germline V gene data show CDR1 as DFQATT and CDR2 as SNEGSKA (reference sequence). Trimming shortened V by 6 bases and J by 4 bases, and 9 bases separated the two germline ends. This CDR3 comprises 11 residues. Each sample gave at least 7 million isolated PBMCs.

This receptor was identified in a young man in good health. The sample taken for sequencing was blood. The chain has TRBV20-1 and TRBJ1-2; possible D gene TRBD1, 6 bases. The CDR3 DNA reads TGCAGTGCGGGGGGGGCCTATGGCTACACCTTC. Translating it yields CSAGGAYGYTF.